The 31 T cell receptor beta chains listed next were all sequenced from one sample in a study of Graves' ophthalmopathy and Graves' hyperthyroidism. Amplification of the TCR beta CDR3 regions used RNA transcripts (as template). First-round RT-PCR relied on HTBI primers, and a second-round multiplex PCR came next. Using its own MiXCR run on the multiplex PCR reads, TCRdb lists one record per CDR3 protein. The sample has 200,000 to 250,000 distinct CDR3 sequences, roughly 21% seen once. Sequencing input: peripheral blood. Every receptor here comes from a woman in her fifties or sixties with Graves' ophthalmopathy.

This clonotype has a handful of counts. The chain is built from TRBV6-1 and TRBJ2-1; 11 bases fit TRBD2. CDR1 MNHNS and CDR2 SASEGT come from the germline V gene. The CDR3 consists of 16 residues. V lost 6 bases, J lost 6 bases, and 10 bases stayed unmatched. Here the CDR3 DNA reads TGTGCCAGCAGCCTTTCAATAGCGGGAGGGGGCAATGAGCAGTTCTTC. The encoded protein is CASSLSIAGGGNEQFF.

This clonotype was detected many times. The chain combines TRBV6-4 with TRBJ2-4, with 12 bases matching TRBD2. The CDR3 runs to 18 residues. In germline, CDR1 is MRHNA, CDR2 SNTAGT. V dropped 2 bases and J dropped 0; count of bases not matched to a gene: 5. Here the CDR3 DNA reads TGTGCCAGCAGTGACGTCCTAGCGGGGGGGGGAGCCAAAAACATTCAGTACTTC. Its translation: CASSDVLAGGGAKNIQYF.

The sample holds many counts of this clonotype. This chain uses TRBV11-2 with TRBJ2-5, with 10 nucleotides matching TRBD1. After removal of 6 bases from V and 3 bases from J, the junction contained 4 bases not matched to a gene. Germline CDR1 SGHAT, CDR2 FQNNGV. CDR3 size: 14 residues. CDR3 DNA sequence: TGTGCCAGCAGTCTCGGGACAGGGGAAGAGACCCAGTACTTC. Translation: CASSLGTGEETQYF.

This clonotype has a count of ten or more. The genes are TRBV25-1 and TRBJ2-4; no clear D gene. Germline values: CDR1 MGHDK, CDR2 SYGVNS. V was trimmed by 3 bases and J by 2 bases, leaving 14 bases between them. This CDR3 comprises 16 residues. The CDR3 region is CASSDVKGWSKNIQYF. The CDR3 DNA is TGTGCCAGCAGTGATGTAAAGGGCTGGTCCAAAAACATTCAGTACTTC.

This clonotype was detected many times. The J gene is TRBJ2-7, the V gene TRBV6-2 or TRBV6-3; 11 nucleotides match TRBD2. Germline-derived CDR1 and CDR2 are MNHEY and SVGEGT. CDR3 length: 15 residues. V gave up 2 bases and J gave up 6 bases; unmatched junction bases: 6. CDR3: CASSYVTSGGLEQYF. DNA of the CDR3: TGTGCCAGCAGTTACGTCACTAGCGGGGGCCTCGAGCAGTACTTC.

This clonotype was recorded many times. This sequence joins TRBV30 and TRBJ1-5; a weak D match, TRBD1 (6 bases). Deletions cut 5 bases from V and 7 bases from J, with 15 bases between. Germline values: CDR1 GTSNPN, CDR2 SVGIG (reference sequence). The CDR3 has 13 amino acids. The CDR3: CAWGAQGGQPQHF. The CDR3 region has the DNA TGTGCCTGGGGCGCACAGGGTGGCCAGCCCCAGCATTTT. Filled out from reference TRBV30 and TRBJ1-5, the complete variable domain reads SQTIHQWPATLVQPVGSPLSLECTVEGTSNPNLYWYRQAAGRGLQLLFYSVGIGQISSEVPQNLSASRPQDRQFILSSKKLLLSDSGFYLCAWGAQGGQPQHFGDGTRLSIL.

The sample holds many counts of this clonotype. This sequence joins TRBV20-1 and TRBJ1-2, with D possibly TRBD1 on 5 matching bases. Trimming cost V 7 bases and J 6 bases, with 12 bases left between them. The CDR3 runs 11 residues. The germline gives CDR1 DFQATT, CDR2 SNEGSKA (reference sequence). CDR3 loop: CSVTQGHGYTF. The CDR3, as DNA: TGCAGTGTCACCCAGGGACATGGCTACACCTTC.

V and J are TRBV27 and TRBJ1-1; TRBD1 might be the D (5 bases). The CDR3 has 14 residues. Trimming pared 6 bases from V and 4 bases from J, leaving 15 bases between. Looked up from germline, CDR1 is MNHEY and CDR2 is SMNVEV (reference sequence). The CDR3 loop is CASRLGGVSTEAFF. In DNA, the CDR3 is TGTGCCAGCAGATTGGGGGGAGTGAGCACTGAAGCTTTCTTT.

CDR3 sequence: CASLTYNYGYTF. The CDR3, as DNA: TGTGCCAGCTTGACGTACAACTATGGCTACACCTTC. This chain uses TRBV9 with TRBJ1-2; D not resolved. This CDR3 has 12 amino acids. CDR1 and CDR2 (germline): SGDLS, YYNGEE. With 7 bases removed from V and 2 bases from J, the gap between germline ends came to 9 bases.

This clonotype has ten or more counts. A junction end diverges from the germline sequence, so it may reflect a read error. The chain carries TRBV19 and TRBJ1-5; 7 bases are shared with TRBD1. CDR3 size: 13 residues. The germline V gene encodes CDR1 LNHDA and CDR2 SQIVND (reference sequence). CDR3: CASRIDRAQPQHF. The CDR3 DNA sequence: TGTGCCAGTAGGATAGACAGGGCTCAGCCCCAGCATTTT.

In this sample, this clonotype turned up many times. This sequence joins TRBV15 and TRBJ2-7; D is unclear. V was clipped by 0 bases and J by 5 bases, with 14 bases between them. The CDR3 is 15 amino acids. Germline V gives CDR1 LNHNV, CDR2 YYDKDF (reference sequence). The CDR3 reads CATSRDKGTIHEQYF. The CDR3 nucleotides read TGTGCCACCAGCAGAGACAAGGGAACCATCCACGAGCAGTACTTC.

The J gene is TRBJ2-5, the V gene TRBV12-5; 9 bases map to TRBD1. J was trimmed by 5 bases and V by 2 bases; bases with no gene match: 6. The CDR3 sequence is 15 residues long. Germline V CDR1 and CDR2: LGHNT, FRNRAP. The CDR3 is CASGLPVDRGETQYF. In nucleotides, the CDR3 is TGTGCTAGTGGTTTGCCGGTGGACAGGGGCGAGACCCAGTACTTC.

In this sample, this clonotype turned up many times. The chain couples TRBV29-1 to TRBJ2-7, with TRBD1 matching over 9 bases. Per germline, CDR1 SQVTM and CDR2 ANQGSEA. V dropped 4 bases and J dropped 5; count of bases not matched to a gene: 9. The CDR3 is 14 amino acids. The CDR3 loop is CSVGHRDRVHEQYF. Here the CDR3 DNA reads TGCAGCGTTGGACACCGGGACAGGGTCCACGAGCAGTACTTC.

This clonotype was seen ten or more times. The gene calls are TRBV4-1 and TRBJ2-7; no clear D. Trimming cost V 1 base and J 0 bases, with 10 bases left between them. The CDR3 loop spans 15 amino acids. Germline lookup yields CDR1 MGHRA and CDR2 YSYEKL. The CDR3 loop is CASSQGNGPSYEQYF. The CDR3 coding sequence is TGCGCCAGCAGCCAAGGAAACGGTCCCTCCTACGAGCAGTACTTC.

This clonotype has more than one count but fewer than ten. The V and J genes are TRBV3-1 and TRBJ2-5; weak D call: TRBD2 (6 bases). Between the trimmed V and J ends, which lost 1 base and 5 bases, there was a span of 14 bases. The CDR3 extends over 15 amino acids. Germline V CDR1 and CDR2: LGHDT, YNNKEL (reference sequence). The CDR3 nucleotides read TGTGCCAGCAGCCAAGTAACGGGAGCACGGGAGACCCAGTACTTC. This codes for CASSQVTGARETQYF.

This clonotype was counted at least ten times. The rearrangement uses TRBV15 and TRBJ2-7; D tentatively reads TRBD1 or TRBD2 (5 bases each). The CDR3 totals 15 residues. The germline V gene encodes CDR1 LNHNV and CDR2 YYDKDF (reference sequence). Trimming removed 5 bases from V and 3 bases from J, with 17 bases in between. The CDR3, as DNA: TGTGCCACCAGCTACGAACCGGGACGGAGCTACGAGCAGTACTTC. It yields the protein CATSYEPGRSYEQYF. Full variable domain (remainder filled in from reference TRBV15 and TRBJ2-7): DAMVIQNPRYQVTQFGKPVTLSCSQTLNHNVMYWYQQKSSQAPKLLFHYYDKDFNNEADTPDNFQSRRPNTSFCFLDIRSPGLGDTAMYLCATSYEPGRSYEQYFGPGTRLTVT.

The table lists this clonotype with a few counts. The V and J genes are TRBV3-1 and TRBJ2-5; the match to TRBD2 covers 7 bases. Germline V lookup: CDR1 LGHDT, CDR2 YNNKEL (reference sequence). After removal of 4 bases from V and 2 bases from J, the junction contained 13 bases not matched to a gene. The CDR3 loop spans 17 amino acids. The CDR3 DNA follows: TGTGCCAGCAGCCCCCCCCGGGTAGCGGGTTTACAAGAGACCCAGTACTTC. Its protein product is CASSPPRVAGLQETQYF.

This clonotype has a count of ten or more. The CDR3 loop is CASIGGSGANVLTF. DNA of the CDR3: TGTGCCAGTATTGGGGGTAGTGGGGCCAACGTCCTGACTTTC. The V gene is TRBV19, the J gene TRBJ2-6, with D perhaps assigned TRBD1 or TRBD2 (5 bases each). Trimming took 7 bases from V and 3 from J, leaving 10 bases between them. CDR1 is LNHDA, CDR2 SQIVND, per germline (reference sequence). This CDR3 has 14 residues.

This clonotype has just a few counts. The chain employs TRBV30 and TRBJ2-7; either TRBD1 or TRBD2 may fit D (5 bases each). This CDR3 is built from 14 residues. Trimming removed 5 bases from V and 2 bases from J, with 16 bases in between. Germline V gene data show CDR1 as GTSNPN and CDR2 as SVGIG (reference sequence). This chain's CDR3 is CAWAPGRTTYEQYF. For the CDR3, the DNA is TGTGCCTGGGCTCCGGGACGGACGACCTACGAGCAGTACTTC.

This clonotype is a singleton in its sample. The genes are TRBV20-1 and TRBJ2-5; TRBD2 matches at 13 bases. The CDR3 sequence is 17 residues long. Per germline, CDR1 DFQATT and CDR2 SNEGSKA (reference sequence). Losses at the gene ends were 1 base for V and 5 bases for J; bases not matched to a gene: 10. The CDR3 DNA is TGCAGTGCTAGAGCCCAACTAGCGGGAGGGCCTCCGGAGACCCAGTACTTC. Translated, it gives CSARAQLAGGPPETQYF.

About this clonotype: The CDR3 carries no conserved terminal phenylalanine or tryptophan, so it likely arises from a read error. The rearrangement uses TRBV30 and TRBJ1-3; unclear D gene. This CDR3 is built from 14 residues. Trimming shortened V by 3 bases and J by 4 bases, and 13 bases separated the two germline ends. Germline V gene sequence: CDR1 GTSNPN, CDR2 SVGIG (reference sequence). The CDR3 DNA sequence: TGTGCCTGGAGCCCTGGCACCGCCGGAAACACCATATATTTG. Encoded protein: CAWSPGTAGNTIYL.

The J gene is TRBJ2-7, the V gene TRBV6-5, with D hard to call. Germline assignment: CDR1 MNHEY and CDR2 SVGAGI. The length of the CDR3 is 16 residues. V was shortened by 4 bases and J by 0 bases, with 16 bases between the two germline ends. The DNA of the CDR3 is TGTGCCAGCAGTTCCATCTGGCGGACCAGCTCCTACGAGCAGTACTTC. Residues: CASSSIWRTSSYEQYF.

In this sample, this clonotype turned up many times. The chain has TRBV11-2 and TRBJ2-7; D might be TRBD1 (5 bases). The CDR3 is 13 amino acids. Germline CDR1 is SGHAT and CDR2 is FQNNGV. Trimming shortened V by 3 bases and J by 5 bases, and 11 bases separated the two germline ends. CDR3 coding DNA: TGTGCCAGCAGCTTTACGGTAGGGGACGAGCAGTACTTC. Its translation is CASSFTVGDEQYF. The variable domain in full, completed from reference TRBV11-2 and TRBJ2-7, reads EAGVAQSPRYKIIEKRQSVAFWCNPISGHATLYWYQQILGQGPKLLIQFQNNGVVDDSQLPKDRFSAERLKGVDSTLKIQPAKLEDSAVYLCASSFTVGDEQYFGPGTRLTVT.

In nucleotides, the CDR3 is TGTGCCAGCTCACCACTACCGGACTATGGCTACACCTTC. Protein product: CASSPLPDYGYTF. The rearrangement links TRBV18 to TRBJ1-2; D is uncertain. Per the germline V gene, CDR1 is KGHSH and CDR2 is LQKENI. V was clipped by 1 base and J by 3 bases, with 6 bases between them. The CDR3 extends over 13 amino acids.

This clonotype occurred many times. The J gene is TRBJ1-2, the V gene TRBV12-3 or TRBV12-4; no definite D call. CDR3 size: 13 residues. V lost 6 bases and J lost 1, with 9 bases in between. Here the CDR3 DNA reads TGTGCCAGCAGCCCACAACTTAACTATGGCTACACCTTC. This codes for CASSPQLNYGYTF.

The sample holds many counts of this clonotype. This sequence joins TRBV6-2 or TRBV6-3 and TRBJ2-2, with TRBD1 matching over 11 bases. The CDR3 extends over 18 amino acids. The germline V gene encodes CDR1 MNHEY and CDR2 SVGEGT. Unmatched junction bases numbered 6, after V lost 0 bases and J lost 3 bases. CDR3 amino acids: CASSYSDRGLVYTGELFF. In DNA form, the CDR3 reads TGTGCCAGCAGTTACTCGGACAGGGGGCTCGTTTACACCGGGGAGCTGTTTTTT.

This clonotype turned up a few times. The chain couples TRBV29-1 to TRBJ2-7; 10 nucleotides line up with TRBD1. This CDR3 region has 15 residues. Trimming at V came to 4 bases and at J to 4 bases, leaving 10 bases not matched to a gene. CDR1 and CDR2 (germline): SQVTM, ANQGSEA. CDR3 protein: CSVVLWDRGNYEQYF. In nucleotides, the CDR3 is TGCAGCGTTGTTTTATGGGACAGGGGAAATTACGAGCAGTACTTC.

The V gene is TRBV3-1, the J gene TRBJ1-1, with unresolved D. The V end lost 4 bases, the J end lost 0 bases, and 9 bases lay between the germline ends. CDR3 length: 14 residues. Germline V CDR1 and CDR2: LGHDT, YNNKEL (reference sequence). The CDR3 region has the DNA TGTGCCAGCAGCCGTAAGACTTTGAACACTGAAGCTTTCTTT. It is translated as CASSRKTLNTEAFF.

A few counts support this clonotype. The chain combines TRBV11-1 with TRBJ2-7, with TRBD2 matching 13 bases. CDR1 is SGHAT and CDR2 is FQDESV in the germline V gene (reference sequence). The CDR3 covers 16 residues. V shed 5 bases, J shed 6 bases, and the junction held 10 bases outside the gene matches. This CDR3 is CASSLLRTSGSIEQYF. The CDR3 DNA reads TGTGCCAGCAGCCTCCTCAGGACTAGCGGGAGTATCGAGCAGTACTTC. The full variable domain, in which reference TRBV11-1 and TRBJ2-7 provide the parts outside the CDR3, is EAEVAQSPRYKITEKSQAVAFWCDPISGHATLYWYRQILGQGPELLVQFQDESVVDDSQLPKDRFSAERLKGVDSTLKIQPAELGDSAMYLCASSLLRTSGSIEQYFGPGTRLTVT.

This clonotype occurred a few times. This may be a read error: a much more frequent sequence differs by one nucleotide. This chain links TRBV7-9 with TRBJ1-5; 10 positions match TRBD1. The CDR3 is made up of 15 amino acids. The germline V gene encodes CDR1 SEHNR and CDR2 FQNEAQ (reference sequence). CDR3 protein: CVSSLGTGEGQPQHF. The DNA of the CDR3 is TGTGTCAGCAGCTTAGGGACAGGGGAGGGTCAGCCCCAGCATTTT. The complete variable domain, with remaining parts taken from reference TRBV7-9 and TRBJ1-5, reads DTGVSQNPRHKITKRGQNVTFRCDPISEHNRLYWYRQTLGQGPEFLTYFQNEAQLEKSRLLSDRFSAERPKGSFSTLEIQRTEQGDSAMYLCVSSLGTGEGQPQHFGDGTRLSIL.

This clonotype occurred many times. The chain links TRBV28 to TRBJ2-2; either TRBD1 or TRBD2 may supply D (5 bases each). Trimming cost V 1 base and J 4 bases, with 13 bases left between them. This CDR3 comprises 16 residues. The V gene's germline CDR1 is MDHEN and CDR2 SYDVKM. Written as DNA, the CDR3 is TGTGCCAGCAGTTTATCTGGGACCCGAGGCACCGGGGAGCTGTTTTTT. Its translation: CASSLSGTRGTGELFF. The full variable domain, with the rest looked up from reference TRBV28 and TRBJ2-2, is DVKVTQSSRYLVKRTGEKVFLECVQDMDHENMFWYRQDPGLGLRLIYFSYDVKMKEKGDIPEGYSVSREKKERFSLILESASTNQTSMYLCASSLSGTRGTGELFFGEGSRLTVL.